This T cell receptor beta chain stems from a study of CXCR3-negative and CXCR3-positive naive CD8 T cells. Study-wide points: TRB CDR3 properties served as the basis for inferring TCR strength, and surface CD5 was comparable between naive subsets. Relative to CXCR3-negative naive cells, CXCR3-positive naive cells had more hydrophobic TRB CDR3s. Diversity proved comparably high across both naive subsets and much lower in memory CD8+ cells. The TRBV-TRBJ usage of naive CXCR3-negative and CXCR3-positive cells was similar, but that of memory cells differed.

This CDR3 comprises 14 residues. The germline CDR1 and CDR2 sequences are SEHNR and FQNEAQ (reference sequence). Concerning this clonotype itself: As yet, its antigen is unknown.

Carrying UMI labels, the TRB cDNA libraries were prepared through 5' RACE. After re-calling the 5' RACE reads, TCRdb lists one entry per CDR3 protein, DNA absent. The sample features 70,000 to 100,000 distinct CDR3 sequences, with roughly 1.1% in its top ten. The genes are TRBV7-9 and TRBJ2-7. The specimen was naive CXCR3- CD8+ T cells from blood. Subset given: CD45RO-CCR7+CD27+CD95- naive CD8+ T cells lacking CXCR3 (TNR3-). The receptor comes from a human donor in good health. Some clones in this sample may be carry-over from other donors' samples. The CDR3 spells CASSLSLDSYEQYF.